These T cell receptor beta chains were read from a single sample in a study of CD8 T cells in Susac syndrome. TCRdb independently ran MiXCR on the immunoSEQ multiplex PCR reads; one entry per CDR3 protein. The repertoire holds approximately 210,000 distinct CDR3 sequences, with 95% as singletons. Material for sequencing was CD4+ T cells from PBMCs. These TCRs come from a human donor with multiple sclerosis. The CDR3 runs from the conserved cysteine through the conserved F or W. A D gene is named only where the DNA matches it firmly. For some rows the clone size is stated as once, few or many, or as a class when expanded; others skip it.

TRBJ1-4 | TRBV12-3/TRBV12-4 | . | . | 15 | CASKGRGVGGEKLFF | TGTGCCAGCAAGGGCAGGGGAGTTGGTGGTGAAAAACTGTTTTTT
TRBJ2-7 | TRBV27 | . | TRBD1 | 14 | CASSHRQGAHEQYF | TGTGCCAGCAGTCATAGGCAGGGGGCCCACGAGCAGTACTTC
TRBJ1-2 | TRBV29-1 | . | . | 12 | CSVEGGHYGYTF | TGCAGCGTTGAGGGGGGGCACTATGGCTACACCTTC
TRBJ1-2 | TRBV28 | . | . | 14 | CASTPGEPVGGYTF | TGTGCCAGCACCCCGGGGGAGCCGGTCGGAGGCTACACCTTC
TRBJ2-1 | TRBV25-1 | . | . | 15 | CASSEPGLVYNEQFF | TGTGCCAGCAGTGAACCCGGGTTGGTCTACAATGAGCAGTTCTTC
TRBJ1-5 | TRBV20-1 | . | . | 15 | CSARGKDFGNQPQHF | TGCAGTGCTAGAGGAAAAGACTTTGGCAATCAGCCCCAGCATTTT
TRBJ1-2 | TRBV2 | . | . | 13 | CASKRAGTLGYTF | TGTGCCAGCAAGAGGGCAGGGACGTTGGGCTACACCTTC
TRBJ2-1 | TRBV27 | . | TRBD2 | 14 | CASKGGQQYNEQFF | TGTGCCAGCAAGGGAGGGCAGCAGTACAATGAGCAGTTCTTC
TRBJ2-7 | TRBV3-1 | . | . | 14 | CASSQDQGVYEQYF | TGTGCCAGCAGCCAAGATCAGGGTGTCTACGAGCAGTACTTC
TRBJ2-1 | TRBV29-1 | . | . | 13 | CSVVRAAYNEQFF | TGCAGCGTTGTCCGGGCAGCCTACAATGAGCAGTTCTTC
TRBJ2-7 | TRBV30 | once | TRBD2 | 12 | CAWRDSGRGQYF | TGTGCCTGGCGGGATAGCGGGAGAGGGCAGTACTTC
TRBJ1-1 | TRBV20-1 | . | . | 15 | CSAREELWGVTEAFF | TGCAGTGCTAGAGAGGAGCTGTGGGGTGTTACTGAAGCTTTCTTT
TRBJ2-5 | TRBV28 | . | TRBD2 | 16 | CASSLFSSGKEETQYF | TGTGCCAGCAGTTTATTCTCTAGCGGGAAAGAAGAGACCCAGTACTTC
TRBJ2-4 | TRBV29-1 | once | . | 12 | CSVEIGNDIQYF | TGCAGCGTTGAAATAGGGAACGACATTCAGTACTTC
TRBJ2-7 | TRBV5-1 | . | . | 14 | CASSGIDPSHEQYF | TGCGCCAGCAGCGGAATAGATCCTTCCCACGAGCAGTACTTC
TRBJ2-1 | TRBV27 | . | TRBD1 | 15 | CASSADRGSYNEQFF | TGTGCCAGCAGTGCAGACAGGGGCTCCTACAATGAGCAGTTCTTC
TRBJ2-1 | TRBV30 | . | . | 14 | CAWSVGGTGAEQFF | TGTGCCTGGAGTGTAGGGGGTACTGGGGCTGAGCAGTTCTTC
TRBJ1-2 | TRBV9 | . | . | 14 | CASSPRGEDYGYTF | TGTGCCAGCAGCCCCAGAGGGGAGGACTATGGCTACACCTTC
TRBJ1-1 | TRBV2 | . | . | 14 | CASSKADLNTEAFF | TGTGCCAGCAGTAAGGCGGATTTGAACACTGAAGCTTTCTTT
TRBJ1-1 | TRBV27 | . | . | 13 | CASRHRSNTEAFF | TGTGCCAGCAGACACAGGTCGAACACTGAAGCTTTCTTT
TRBJ1-3 | TRBV27 | . | . | 14 | CASSARHLGNTIYF | TGTGCCAGCAGTGCCCGCCACCTTGGAAACACCATATATTTT
TRBJ2-1 | TRBV5-1 | . | TRBD1 | 14 | CASSLATGGTEQFF | TGCGCCAGCAGCTTGGCCACAGGGGGGACGGAGCAGTTCTTC
TRBJ1-1 | TRBV14 | . | . | 13 | CASSQDLGAEAFF | TGTGCCAGCAGCCAAGATCTTGGGGCTGAAGCTTTCTTT
TRBJ2-7 | TRBV28 | . | TRBD1 | 13 | CASSPDPGTGRYF | TGTGCCAGCAGCCCGGACCCCGGGACAGGGCGGTACTTC
TRBJ1-2 | TRBV28 | once | . | 13 | CASETLGVRGYTF | TGTGCCAGCGAAACCCTAGGGGTGCGCGGCTACACCTTC
TRBJ2-2 | TRBV2 | . | TRBD1 | 14 | CASSQTGATGELFF | TGTGCCAGCAGCCAAACAGGGGCCACCGGGGAGCTGTTTTTT
TRBJ2-2 | TRBV4-2 | . | . | 15 | CASSQTGGNTGELFF | TGTGCCAGCAGCCAGACGGGGGGCAACACCGGGGAGCTGTTTTTT
TRBJ1-2 | TRBV19 | once | TRBD1 | 15 | CASSTGQASNYGYTF | TGTGCCAGTAGTACCGGACAGGCATCGAACTATGGCTACACCTTC
TRBJ2-1 | TRBV2 | . | . | 11 | CASSDSRRQFF | TGTGCCAGCAGTGACTCTAGGCGGCAGTTCTTC
TRBJ1-5 | TRBV12-5 | . | . | 14 | CASGREDSNQPQHF | TGTGCCAGTGGGCGGGAGGACAGCAATCAGCCCCAGCATTTT
TRBJ2-5 | TRBV20-1 | . | TRBD2 | 15 | CSAQSLADKAETQYF | TGCAGTGCTCAGTCCCTAGCGGACAAGGCAGAGACCCAGTACTTC
TRBJ1-1 | TRBV18 | once | . | 13 | CASSPLPYTEAFF | TGTGCCAGCTCACCGTTACCGTACACTGAAGCTTTCTTT
TRBJ2-3 | TRBV6-5 | . | . | 15 | CASSYGGGPTDTQYF | TGTGCCAGCAGTTACGGCGGGGGCCCGACAGATACGCAGTATTTT
TRBJ2-1 | TRBV7-2 | . | . | 14 | CASSQGGVGNEQFF | TGTGCCAGCAGCCAAGGGGGGGTTGGCAATGAGCAGTTCTTC
TRBJ2-1 | TRBV29-1 | . | TRBD1 | 14 | CSALGRGQNNEQFF | TGCAGCGCCCTCGGCAGGGGACAGAACAATGAGCAGTTCTTC
TRBJ2-1 | TRBV29-1 | . | . | 12 | CSVGPGNNEQFF | TGCAGCGTTGGACCGGGGAACAATGAGCAGTTCTTC
TRBJ2-5 | TRBV3-1 | . | . | 20 | CASSQDRRLTLTGGDETQYF | TGTGCCAGCAGCCAAGACAGGAGACTAACACTAACAGGTGGCGATGAGACCCAGTACTTC
TRBJ2-7 | TRBV20-1 | . | . | 14 | CSARPGSSPYEQYF | TGCAGTGCTAGGCCGGGCTCATCCCCCTACGAGCAGTACTTC
TRBJ1-1 | TRBV6-1 | . | TRBD1 | 16 | CASSEGQGKWNTEAFF | TGTGCCAGCAGTGAGGGACAGGGGAAATGGAACACTGAAGCTTTCTTT
TRBJ2-7 | TRBV6-5 | . | TRBD2 | 15 | CASKEAGAIDYEQYF | TGTGCCAGCAAAGAGGCGGGAGCGATCGACTACGAGCAGTACTTC
TRBJ1-1 | TRBV3-1 | . | TRBD1 | 14 | CASRAQGLNTEAFF | TGTGCCAGCAGGGCACAGGGGTTGAACACTGAAGCTTTCTTT
TRBJ2-5 | TRBV7-9 | . | . | 11 | CASSLPGTQYF | TGTGCCAGCAGCTTACCAGGGACCCAGTACTTC
TRBJ2-7 | TRBV5-1 | . | . | 13 | CASSLVGGSGLYF | TGCGCCAGCAGCTTGGTGGGGGGCTCCGGCTTGTACTTC
TRBJ2-7 | TRBV15 | . | . | 13 | CATSRDGAFEQYF | TGTGCCACCAGCAGAGATGGGGCGTTCGAGCAGTACTTC
TRBJ1-6 | TRBV13 | . | TRBD1 | 15 | CASRALQGRNSPLHF | TGTGCCAGCAGGGCCTTACAGGGGCGAAATTCACCCCTCCACTTT
TRBJ2-1 | TRBV18 | . | . | 15 | CASSPPGTANNEQFF | TGTGCCAGCTCACCACCAGGGACCGCTAACAATGAGCAGTTCTTC
TRBJ2-2 | TRBV20-1 | once | TRBD1 | 13 | CSADRENTGELFF | TGCAGTGCCGACAGGGAGAACACCGGGGAGCTGTTTTTT
TRBJ1-1 | TRBV29-1 | . | . | 13 | CSVAVGQNTEAFF | TGCAGCGTCGCCGTAGGACAAAACACTGAAGCTTTCTTT
TRBJ2-3 | TRBV12-3/TRBV12-4 | . | . | 14 | CASSPSDLTDTQYF | TGTGCCAGCAGTCCTAGTGACCTCACAGATACGCAGTATTTT
TRBJ2-1 | TRBV20-1 | . | TRBD2 | 15 | CSANPTSGRPNEQFF | TGCAGTGCGAACCCGACTAGCGGGAGACCGAATGAGCAGTTCTTC
TRBJ2-7 | TRBV10-3 | . | . | 12 | CAISETFYEQYF | TGTGCCATCAGTGAAACCTTCTACGAGCAGTACTTC
TRBJ2-7 | TRBV14 | . | TRBD2 | 12 | CASGAGGHEQYF | TGTGCCTCAGGCGCGGGAGGGCACGAGCAGTACTTC
TRBJ1-1 | TRBV29-1 | . | . | 12 | CSVGLMNTEAFF | TGCAGCGTTGGGCTGATGAACACTGAAGCTTTCTTT
TRBJ2-1 | TRBV4-2 | once | . | 14 | CASSQDQGGNEQFF | TGTGCCAGCAGCCAAGATCAAGGGGGCAATGAGCAGTTCTTC
TRBJ1-2 | TRBV29-1 | . | TRBD1 | 13 | CSAVGTGDYGYTF | TGCAGCGCCGTGGGGACAGGGGACTATGGCTACACCTTC
TRBJ2-7 | TRBV29-1 | . | . | 12 | CSVAIQGFGQYF | TGCAGCGTTGCCATACAGGGATTCGGGCAGTACTTC
TRBJ2-5 | TRBV3-1 | . | . | 15 | CASSPAGTPSEAQYF | TGTGCCAGCAGCCCCGCCGGGACTCCGAGTGAGGCCCAGTACTTC
TRBJ1-1 | TRBV2 | . | TRBD1 | 14 | CASSKTGVNTEAFF | TGTGCCAGCAGCAAAACAGGGGTGAACACTGAAGCTTTCTTT
TRBJ1-1 | TRBV7-6 | . | TRBD1 | 14 | CASSKQGARTEAFF | TGTGCCAGCAGCAAACAGGGGGCGCGCACTGAAGCTTTCTTT
TRBJ2-7 | TRBV29-1 | . | . | 13 | CSVEGGTTYEQYF | TGCAGCGTTGAAGGGGGGACCACCTACGAGCAGTACTTC